This T cell receptor beta chain was documented in a study of pediatric ulcerative colitis. During colonoscopy, one to two rectal pinch biopsies were collected. This clone was seen more than once but under ten times. The CDR3 spans 15 residues. The V gene lost 7 bases and the J gene lost 5 bases, with 23 bases spanning the gap. CDR1 is SQVTM, CDR2 ANQGSEA, per germline. Assay: immunoSEQ multiplex PCR; the TCRdb copy retains only in-frame clones and omits some. The sample consists of 20,000 to 30,000 clones, over 65% of them appearing once. This receptor was taken from a boy aged 5-17 years with severe ulcerative colitis. The chain couples TRBV29-1 to TRBJ2-5; a possible D gene is TRBD2 (6 bases). Sequences were obtained from gut tissue. CDR3 sequence reads: CSASLWGGIMETQYF. Here the CDR3 DNA reads TGCAGCGCTTCCCTTTGGGGCGGGATAATGGAGACCCAGTACTTC.